These T cell receptor beta chains were read from a single sample in a study of cytomegalovirus exposure and HLA in healthy donors. Repertoires were generated with immunoSEQ multiplex PCR, while TCRdb's copy carries only in-frame clones and drops some. The table records some 110,000 clones, less than 80% of them present only once. What was sequenced was PBMCs. The receptors were sampled from a man aged 45 to 65 in good health and CMV-seronegative. CDR3s include the opening cysteine and the closing phenylalanine or tryptophan. The order of the fields is V gene, clone size, J gene, D gene, CDR3 DNA, CDR3 protein. A D gene is named only where the DNA matches it firmly. Part of the rows lack a size; the others show once, few, many or a class for expanded clones.

>TRBV28|-|TRBJ1-2|TRBD1
TGTGCCAGCAGTTTTGGACAGGACTCTAACTATGGCTACACCTTC
CASSFGQDSNYGYTF
>TRBV7-2|few|TRBJ2-3|-
TGTGCCAGCAGCCAACCCGACAACCTGCGCACAGATACGCAGTATTTT
CASSQPDNLRTDTQYF
>TRBV7-8|-|TRBJ1-2|TRBD1
TGTGCCAGCAGCTCGCCGGGACAGGGGGCTCACTATGGCTACACCTTC
CASSSPGQGAHYGYTF
>TRBV2|-|TRBJ2-2|-
TGTGCCAGTGGACAGCGAGGCACGCTGTTTTTT
CASGQRGTLFF
>TRBV5-6|-|TRBJ1-3|-
TGTGCCAGCAGCTTCCAGGGATGGACCTCTGGAAACACCATATATTTT
CASSFQGWTSGNTIYF
>TRBV6-4|-|TRBJ1-5|TRBD1
TGTGCCAGCACCAACCGGGACAGGGCCCACTGGTACCCGGATCAGCCCCAGCATTTT
CASTNRDRAHWYPDQPQHF
>TRBV5-1|-|TRBJ2-3|TRBD1
TGCGCCAGCAGCTTGAGAGGGGGCGGTTCAGATACGCAGTATTTT
CASSLRGGGSDTQYF
>TRBV4-3|-|TRBJ2-1|TRBD2
TGCGCCAGCAGCCAAGTGGCTAGCGGGGGCTACAATGAGCAGTTCTTC
CASSQVASGGYNEQFF
>TRBV5-1|-|TRBJ2-7|-
TGCGCCAGCAGCTTGGGGCAGGGATTCTACGAGCAGTACTTC
CASSLGQGFYEQYF
>TRBV13|-|TRBJ2-2|-
TGTGCCAGCAGCCCGATGACAGGGAACACCGGGGAGCTGTTTTTT
CASSPMTGNTGELFF
>TRBV5-4|-|TRBJ2-1|TRBD2
TGTGCCAGCAGCTCCGGACTAGCGGGGGGCGGACAATACAATGAGCAGTTCTTC
CASSSGLAGGGQYNEQFF
>TRBV7-2|-|TRBJ1-2|-
TGTGCCAGCAGCCCAAGGGAGTATGGCTACACCTTC
CASSPREYGYTF
>TRBV5-4|-|TRBJ1-5|-
TGTGCCAGCAGCTTGTGGCCGTCTGGGCCCCAGCATTTT
CASSLWPSGPQHF
>TRBV7-3|-|TRBJ2-1|TRBD2
TGTGCCAGCAGCGATTGGACTAGGTACAATGAGCAGTTCTTC
CASSDWTRYNEQFF
>TRBV19|-|TRBJ2-5|TRBD2
TGTGCCAGTAGTTCTTCCGACGGTCGGGGGGGCCTCTGGGAGACCCAGTACTTC
CASSSSDGRGGLWETQYF
>TRBV14|once|TRBJ2-1|-
TGTGCCAGCAGCCAAGAAATCAGGTTCAATGAGCAGTTCTTC
CASSQEIRFNEQFF
>TRBV5-6|-|TRBJ1-1|-
TGTGCCAGCAGCTTGGGGGTGGGACTCGGGGGTACTGAAGCTTTCTTT
CASSLGVGLGGTEAFF
>TRBV5-1|-|TRBJ2-7|-
TGCGCCAGCGCGGCGGGGCTTCTGACCTACGAGCAGTACTTC
CASAAGLLTYEQYF
>TRBV5-4|-|TRBJ2-5|TRBD1
TGTGCCAGCAGACTCGACAGGGGCAACCAAGAGACCCAGTACTTC
CASRLDRGNQETQYF
>TRBV4-2|-|TRBJ1-1|-
TGTGCCAGCAGCCAAGGGGCCTTCACTGAAGCTTTCTTT
CASSQGAFTEAFF
>TRBV6-1|-|TRBJ1-3|-
TGTGCCAGCAGTATAGTTGGAAACACCATATATTTT
CASSIVGNTIYF
>TRBV15|-|TRBJ1-5|-
TGTGCCACCAGTCCCTCGGGGGTTAGTCAGCCCCAGCATTTT
CATSPSGVSQPQHF
>TRBV6-6|-|TRBJ2-1|TRBD2
TGTGCCAGCAGTAGCGGGAATTACAATGAGCAGTTCTTC
CASSSGNYNEQFF
>TRBV2|-|TRBJ1-5|-
TGTGCCAGCAGGAGCCAACCTAATCAGCCCCAGCATTTT
CASRSQPNQPQHF
>TRBV7-9|-|TRBJ2-3|-
TGTGCCAGCAGTTACTACGACAGATCAGATACGCAGTATTTT
CASSYYDRSDTQYF
>TRBV15|-|TRBJ1-3|-
TGTGCCACCAGCAGCGACAACAACTCTGGAAACACCATATATTTT
CATSSDNNSGNTIYF
>TRBV2|-|TRBJ1-2|-
TGTGCCAGCGGGGGGTTGGAGGGGGGGGCTCGTGGCTACACCTTC
CASGGLEGGARGYTF
>TRBV7-9|-|TRBJ1-1|-
TGTGCCAGCAGCTTCGCAGGTGAAGCTTTCTTT
CASSFAGEAFF
>TRBV7-2|-|TRBJ2-3|TRBD2
TGTGCCAGCACCCTCAGGACTAGCGGGGGGTATGGCACAGATACGCAGTATTTT
CASTLRTSGGYGTDTQYF
>TRBV19|-|TRBJ2-7|-
TGTGCCAGGATGGAGGGATCCTACGAGCAGTACTTC
CARMEGSYEQYF
>TRBV27|-|TRBJ1-1|-
TGTGCCAGCAGTCTATGGCCTTCCGGGTCCCTCCGCTTAATGAACACTGAAGCTTTCTTT
CASSLWPSGSLRLMNTEAFF
>TRBV2|many|TRBJ2-7|TRBD1
TGTGCCAGCAGGGGGACAGGGTCCGAGCAGTACTTC
CASRGTGSEQYF
>TRBV4-2|-|TRBJ1-6|-
TGTGCCAGCAGCCAAGAGGGGGTGGGGGGGTCTTTGGCCCTCCACTTT
CASSQEGVGGSLALHF
>TRBV9|-|TRBJ1-6|TRBD1
TGTGCCAGCAGCTCACCGACAGGGGGCAATTCACCCCTCCACTTT
CASSSPTGGNSPLHF
>TRBV9|-|TRBJ1-6|TRBD1
TGTGCCAGCAGCGTAGATAGGGGGCGGGCACCCCTCCACTTT
CASSVDRGRAPLHF
>TRBV2|-|TRBJ2-1|TRBD2
TGTGCCAGCAGGTGGGGGGGTTACAATGAGCAGTTCTTC
CASRWGGYNEQFF
>TRBV6-5|-|TRBJ2-5|-
TGTGCCAGCACGCGGCTGGAGACCCAGTACTTC
CASTRLETQYF
>TRBV4-1|-|TRBJ2-7|TRBD2
TGCGCCAGCAGCCAATTGGCTAGCGGGGCGCACTACGAGCAGTACTTC
CASSQLASGAHYEQYF
>TRBV2|-|TRBJ1-2|-
TGTGCCAGCAGTGACATTAACTATGGCTACACCTTC
CASSDINYGYTF
>TRBV5-1|-|TRBJ1-4|-
TGCGCCAGCTCTGAGGGGGTTGCAGCGGCTAATGAAAAACTGTTTTTT
CASSEGVAAANEKLFF
>TRBV2|-|TRBJ2-5|TRBD2
TGTGCCAGCAGTCCCCCGTGGCCACTAGCGGGGGGGCGGGAGACCCAGTACTTC
CASSPPWPLAGGRETQYF
>TRBV18|once|TRBJ1-1|TRBD1
TGTGCCAGCTCACCTGGTGGGGACAGGGTAGTCACTGAAGCTTTCTTT
CASSPGGDRVVTEAFF
>TRBV18|-|TRBJ1-1|TRBD1
TGTGCCAGCTCACCCTTGGGACAGGTCGACACTGAAGCTTTCTTT
CASSPLGQVDTEAFF
>TRBV19|-|TRBJ1-5|-
TGTGCCAGTAGCGGTGATCGTAATCAGCCCCAGCATTTT
CASSGDRNQPQHF
>TRBV27|-|TRBJ1-4|-
TGTGCCAGCAGGAAAGGGGGAGACATTAATGAAAAACTGTTTTTT
CASRKGGDINEKLFF
>TRBV5-4|-|TRBJ1-6|-
TGTGCCAGCAGCAACTTGGATGGGACTGAGAATTCACCCCTCCACTTT
CASSNLDGTENSPLHF
>TRBV11-3|-|TRBJ2-2|-
TGTGCCAGCAGCTTATTATCTACCGGGGAGCTGTTTTTT
CASSLLSTGELFF
>TRBV2|-|TRBJ1-3|TRBD1
TGTGCCAGCAGTGAGTCCCCGGGACAGACAACGGCCACCATATATTTT
CASSESPGQTTATIYF
>TRBV7-2|-|TRBJ1-4|-
TGTGCCAGCAGCTTAGCCGGGGGGCTTGAAAAACTGTTTTTT
CASSLAGGLEKLFF
>TRBV13|-|TRBJ1-4|TRBD1
TGTGCCAGCAGCTTACAGGGGGGAGGTGAAAAACTGTTTTTT
CASSLQGGGEKLFF